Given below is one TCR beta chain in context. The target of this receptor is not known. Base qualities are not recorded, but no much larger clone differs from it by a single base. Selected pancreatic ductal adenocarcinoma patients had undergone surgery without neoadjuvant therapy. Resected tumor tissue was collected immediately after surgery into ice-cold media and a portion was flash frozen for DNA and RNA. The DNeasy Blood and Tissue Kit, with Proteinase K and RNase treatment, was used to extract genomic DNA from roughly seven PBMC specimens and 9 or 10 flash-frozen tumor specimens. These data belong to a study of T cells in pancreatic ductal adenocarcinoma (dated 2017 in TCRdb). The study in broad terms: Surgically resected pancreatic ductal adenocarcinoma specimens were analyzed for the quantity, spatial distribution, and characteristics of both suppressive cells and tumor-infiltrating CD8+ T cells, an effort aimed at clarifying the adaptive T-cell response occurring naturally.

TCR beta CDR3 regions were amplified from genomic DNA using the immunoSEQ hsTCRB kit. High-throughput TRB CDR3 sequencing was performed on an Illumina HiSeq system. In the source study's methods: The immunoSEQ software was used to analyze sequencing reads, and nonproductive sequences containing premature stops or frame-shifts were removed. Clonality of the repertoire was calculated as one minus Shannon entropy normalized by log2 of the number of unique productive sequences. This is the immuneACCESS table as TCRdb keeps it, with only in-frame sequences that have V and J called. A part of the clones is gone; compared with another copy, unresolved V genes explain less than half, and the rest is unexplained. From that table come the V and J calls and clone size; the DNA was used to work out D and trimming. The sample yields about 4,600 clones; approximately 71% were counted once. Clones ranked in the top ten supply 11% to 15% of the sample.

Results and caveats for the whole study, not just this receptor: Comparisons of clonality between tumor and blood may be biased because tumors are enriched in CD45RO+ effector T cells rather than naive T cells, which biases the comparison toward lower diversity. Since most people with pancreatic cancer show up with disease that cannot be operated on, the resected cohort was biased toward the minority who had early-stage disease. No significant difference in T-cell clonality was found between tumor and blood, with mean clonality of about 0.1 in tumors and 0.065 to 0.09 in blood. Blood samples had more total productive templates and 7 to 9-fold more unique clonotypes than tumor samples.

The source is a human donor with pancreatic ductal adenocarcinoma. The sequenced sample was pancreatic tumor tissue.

Here the CDR3 is given as CASSVAPDTQYF. The DNA is TGTGCCAGCAGCGTCGCCCCAGATACGCAGTATTTT. The sequence is built from TRBV5-6 and TRBJ2-3, with the D gene uncertain. CDR1 and CDR2, per the germline V gene, are SGHDT and YYEEEE. Trimming costs V 4 bases and J 4 bases, and their ends lie 7 bases apart. The CDR3 sequence holds 12 residues, the cysteine and phenylalanine included. Only the CDR3 DNA stays, 36 bases, in frame from base 1.